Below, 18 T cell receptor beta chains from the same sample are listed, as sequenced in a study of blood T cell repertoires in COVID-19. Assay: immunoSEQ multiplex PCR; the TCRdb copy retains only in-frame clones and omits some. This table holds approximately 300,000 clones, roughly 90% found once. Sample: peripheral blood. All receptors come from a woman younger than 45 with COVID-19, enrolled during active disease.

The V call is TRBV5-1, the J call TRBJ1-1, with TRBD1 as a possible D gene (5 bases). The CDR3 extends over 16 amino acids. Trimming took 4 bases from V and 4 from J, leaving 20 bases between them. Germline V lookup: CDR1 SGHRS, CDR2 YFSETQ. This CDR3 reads CASSKVQARVGTEAFF. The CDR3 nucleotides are TGCGCCAGCAGCAAGGTCCAGGCCAGGGTCGGCACTGAAGCTTTCTTT.

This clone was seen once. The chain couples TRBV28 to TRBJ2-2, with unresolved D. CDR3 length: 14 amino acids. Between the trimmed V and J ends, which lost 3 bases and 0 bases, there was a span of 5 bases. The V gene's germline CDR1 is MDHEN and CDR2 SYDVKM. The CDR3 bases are TGTGCCAGCAGTTTTGTAGCGAACACCGGGGAGCTGTTTTTT. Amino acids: CASSFVANTGELFF.

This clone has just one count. CDR3 residues: CASSRDMMNTEAFF. The CDR3 DNA sequence: TGTGCCAGTAGCAGGGACATGATGAACACTGAAGCTTTCTTT. The chain has TRBV19 and TRBJ1-1; possibly TRBD1 for D (6 bases). V was trimmed by 6 bases and J by 0 bases, leaving 11 bases between them. The CDR3 runs 14 residues. The germline gives CDR1 LNHDA, CDR2 SQIVND (reference sequence).

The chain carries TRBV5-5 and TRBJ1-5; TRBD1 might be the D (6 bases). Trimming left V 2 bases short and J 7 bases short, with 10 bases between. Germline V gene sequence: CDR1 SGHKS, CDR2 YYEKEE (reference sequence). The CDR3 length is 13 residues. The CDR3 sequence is CASSFDRRQPQHF. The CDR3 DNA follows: TGTGCCAGCAGCTTCGACAGGAGGCAGCCCCAGCATTTT.

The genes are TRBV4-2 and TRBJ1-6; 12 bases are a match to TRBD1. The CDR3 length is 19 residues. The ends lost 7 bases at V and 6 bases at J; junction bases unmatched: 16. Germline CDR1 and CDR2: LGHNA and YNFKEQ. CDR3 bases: TGTGCCAGCACCAAGTGGGGCCAGGGACAGGGGGCGTTTAATTCACCCCTCCACTTT. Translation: CASTKWGQGQGAFNSPLHF.

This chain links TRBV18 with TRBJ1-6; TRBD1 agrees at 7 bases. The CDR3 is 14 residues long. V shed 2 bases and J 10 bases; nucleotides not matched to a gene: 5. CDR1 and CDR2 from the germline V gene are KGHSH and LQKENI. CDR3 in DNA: TGTGCCAGCTCACCAGCAGGGGGAGAGTCACCCCTCCACTTT. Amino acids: CASSPAGGESPLHF.

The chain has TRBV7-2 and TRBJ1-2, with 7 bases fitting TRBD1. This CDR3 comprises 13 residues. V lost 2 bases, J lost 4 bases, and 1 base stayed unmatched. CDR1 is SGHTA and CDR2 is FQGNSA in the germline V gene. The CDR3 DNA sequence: TGTGCCAGCAGCTTAAGGGACAGCTATGGCTACACCTTC. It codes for CASSLRDSYGYTF.

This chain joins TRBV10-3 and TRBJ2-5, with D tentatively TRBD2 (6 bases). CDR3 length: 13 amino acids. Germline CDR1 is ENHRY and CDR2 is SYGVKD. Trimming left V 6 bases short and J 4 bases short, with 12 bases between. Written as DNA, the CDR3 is TGTGCCATCAGGGAAAACGGGGGAGAGACCCAGTACTTC. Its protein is CAIRENGGETQYF.

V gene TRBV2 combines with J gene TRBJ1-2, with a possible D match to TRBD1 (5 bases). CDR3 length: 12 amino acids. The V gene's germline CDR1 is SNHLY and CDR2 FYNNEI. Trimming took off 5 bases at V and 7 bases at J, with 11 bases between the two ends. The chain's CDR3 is CASSRSRGGYTF. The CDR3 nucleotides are TGTGCCAGCAGTCGGTCAAGGGGTGGCTACACCTTC.

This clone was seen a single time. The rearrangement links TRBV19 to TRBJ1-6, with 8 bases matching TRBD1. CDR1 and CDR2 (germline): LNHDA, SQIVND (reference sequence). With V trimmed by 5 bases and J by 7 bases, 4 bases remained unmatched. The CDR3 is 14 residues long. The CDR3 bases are TGTGCCAGTAGTGAAGACAGGGGCAATTCACCCCTCCACTTT. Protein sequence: CASSEDRGNSPLHF.

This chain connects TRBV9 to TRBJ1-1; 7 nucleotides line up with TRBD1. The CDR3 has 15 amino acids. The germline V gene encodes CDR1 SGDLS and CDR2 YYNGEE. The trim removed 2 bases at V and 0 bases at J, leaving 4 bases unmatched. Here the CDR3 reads CASSVQGTVNTEAFF. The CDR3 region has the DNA TGTGCCAGCAGCGTTCAGGGGACAGTGAACACTGAAGCTTTCTTT. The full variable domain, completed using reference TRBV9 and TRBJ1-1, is DSGVTQTPKHLITATGQRVTLRCSPRSGDLSVYWYQQSLDQGLQFLIQYYNGEERAKGNILERFSAQQFPDLHSELNLSSLELGDSALYFCASSVQGTVNTEAFFGQGTRLTVV.

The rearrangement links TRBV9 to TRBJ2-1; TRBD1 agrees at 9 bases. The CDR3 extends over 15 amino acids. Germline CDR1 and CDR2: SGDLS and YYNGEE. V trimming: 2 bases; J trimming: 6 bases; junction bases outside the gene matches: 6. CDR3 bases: TGTGCCAGCAGCGTCCGGGACAGGGTCGTCAATGAGCAGTTCTTC. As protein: CASSVRDRVVNEQFF. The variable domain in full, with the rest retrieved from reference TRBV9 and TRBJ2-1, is DSGVTQTPKHLITATGQRVTLRCSPRSGDLSVYWYQQSLDQGLQFLIQYYNGEERAKGNILERFSAQQFPDLHSELNLSSLELGDSALYFCASSVRDRVVNEQFFGPGTRLTVL.

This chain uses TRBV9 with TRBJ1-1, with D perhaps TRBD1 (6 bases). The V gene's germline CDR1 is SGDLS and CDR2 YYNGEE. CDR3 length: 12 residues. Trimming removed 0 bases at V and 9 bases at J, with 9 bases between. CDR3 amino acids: CASSVGGQKAFF. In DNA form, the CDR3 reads TGTGCCAGCAGCGTAGGAGGACAGAAAGCTTTCTTT.

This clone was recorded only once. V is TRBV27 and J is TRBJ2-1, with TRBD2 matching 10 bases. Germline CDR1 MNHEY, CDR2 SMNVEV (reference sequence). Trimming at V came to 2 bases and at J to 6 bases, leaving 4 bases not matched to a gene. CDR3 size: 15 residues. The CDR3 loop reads CASSLSLAGVNEQFF. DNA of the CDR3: TGTGCCAGCAGTTTAAGCCTAGCGGGGGTCAATGAGCAGTTCTTC.

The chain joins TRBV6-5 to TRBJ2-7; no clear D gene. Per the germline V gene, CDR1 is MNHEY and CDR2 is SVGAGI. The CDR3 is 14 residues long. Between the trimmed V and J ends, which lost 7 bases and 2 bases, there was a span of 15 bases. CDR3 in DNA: TGTGCCAGCACCGACACTTCTCCACCCTACGAGCAGTACGTC. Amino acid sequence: CASTDTSPPYEQYV.

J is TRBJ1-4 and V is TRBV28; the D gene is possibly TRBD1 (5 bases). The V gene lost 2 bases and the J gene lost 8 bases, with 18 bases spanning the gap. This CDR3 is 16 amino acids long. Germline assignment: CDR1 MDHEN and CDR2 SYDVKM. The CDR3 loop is CASSLAGGGAGEKLFF. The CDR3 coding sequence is TGTGCCAGCAGTTTAGCCGGCGGGGGAGCAGGGGAAAAACTGTTTTTT.

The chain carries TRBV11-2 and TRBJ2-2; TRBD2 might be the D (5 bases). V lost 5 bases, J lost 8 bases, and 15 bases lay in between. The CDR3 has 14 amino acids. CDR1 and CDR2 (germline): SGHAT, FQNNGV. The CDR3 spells CASSTKRGPGELFF. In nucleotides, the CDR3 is TGTGCCAGCAGCACAAAAAGAGGGCCGGGGGAGCTGTTTTTT.

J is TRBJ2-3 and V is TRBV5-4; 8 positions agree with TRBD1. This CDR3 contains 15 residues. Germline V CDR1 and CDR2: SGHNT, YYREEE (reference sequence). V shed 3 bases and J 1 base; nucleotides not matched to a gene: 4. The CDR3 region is CASSSRGRGTDTQYF. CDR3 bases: TGTGCCAGCAGCTCCAGGGGGCGCGGCACAGATACGCAGTATTTT.